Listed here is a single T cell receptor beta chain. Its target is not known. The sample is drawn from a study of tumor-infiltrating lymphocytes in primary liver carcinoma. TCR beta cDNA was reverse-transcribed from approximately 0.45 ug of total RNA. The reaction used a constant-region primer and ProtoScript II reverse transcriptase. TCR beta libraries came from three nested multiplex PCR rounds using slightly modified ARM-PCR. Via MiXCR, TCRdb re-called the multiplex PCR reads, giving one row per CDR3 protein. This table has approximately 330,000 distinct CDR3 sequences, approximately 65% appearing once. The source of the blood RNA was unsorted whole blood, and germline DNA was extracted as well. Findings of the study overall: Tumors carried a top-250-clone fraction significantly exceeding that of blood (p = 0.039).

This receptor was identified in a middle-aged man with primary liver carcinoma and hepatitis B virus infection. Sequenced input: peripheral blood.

The CDR3 loop is CASNAQGYTEAFF. CDR3 DNA sequence: TGTGCCAGCAATGCACAGGGATACACTGAAGCTTTCTTT. The chain links TRBV2 to TRBJ1-1; D perhaps matches TRBD1 (6 bases). The CDR3 loop spans 13 amino acids. CDR1 SNHLY and CDR2 FYNNEI come from the germline V gene. V was pared by 7 bases and J by 3 bases, with 12 bases between. The whole variable domain, filled in from reference TRBV2 and TRBJ1-1, reads EPEVTQTPSHQVTQMGQEVILRCVPISNHLYFYWYRQILGQKVEFLVSFYNNEISEKSEIFDDQFSVERPDGSNFTLKIRSTKLEDSAMYFCASNAQGYTEAFFGQGTRLTVV.